This TCR beta chain was profiled in a study of cytomegalovirus exposure and HLA in healthy donors. Study information: In an earlier analysis, around 120 million unique TCR beta sequences were found from 150 million to 200 million T cells.

As to this clone: Antigen unknown.

Per germline, CDR1 WSHSY and CDR2 SAAADI. The CDR3 loop spans 15 amino acids. The V and J ends lost 0 bases and 6 bases, in that order; junction bases with no gene match: 8. Whole-study findings and limits: Accurate prediction of HLA-A and HLA-B alleles (for most subjects) was reportedly achieved from TCR beta sequences.

In nominal health when sampled, donors likely had unrecorded immune exposures nonetheless. Vbeta (60) and Jbeta (13) primers were used in the PCR. Assay used: immunoSEQ multiplex PCR; TCRdb lists only in-frame clones, some missing. The table lists 150,000 to 200,000 clones, 79% of them singletons. This rearrangement joins TRBV10-2 to TRBJ2-7, with 7 bases fitting TRBD1. This clonotype was sampled from a woman aged 40-49 years in good health and CMV-seronegative. Sequencing was carried out using PBMCs. The CDR3 here is CASSESLTGFCEQYF. The CDR3 DNA is TGCGCCAGCAGTGAGTCCCTGACAGGGTTTTGCGAGCAGTACTTC.